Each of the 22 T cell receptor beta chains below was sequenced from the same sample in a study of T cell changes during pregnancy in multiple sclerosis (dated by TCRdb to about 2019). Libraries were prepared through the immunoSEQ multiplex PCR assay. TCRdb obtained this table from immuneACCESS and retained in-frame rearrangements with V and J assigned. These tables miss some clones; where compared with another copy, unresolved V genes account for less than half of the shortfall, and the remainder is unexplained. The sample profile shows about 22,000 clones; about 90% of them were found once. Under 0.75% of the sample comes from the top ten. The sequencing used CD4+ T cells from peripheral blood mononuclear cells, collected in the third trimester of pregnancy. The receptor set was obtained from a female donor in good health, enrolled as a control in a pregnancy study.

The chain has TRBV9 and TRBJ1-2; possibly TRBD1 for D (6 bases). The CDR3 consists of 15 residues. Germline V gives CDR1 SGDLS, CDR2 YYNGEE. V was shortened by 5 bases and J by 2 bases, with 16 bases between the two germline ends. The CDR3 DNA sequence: TGTGCCAGCAGTTCCCAGGGGTGGCCCAACTATGGCTACACCTTC. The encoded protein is CASSSQGWPNYGYTF.

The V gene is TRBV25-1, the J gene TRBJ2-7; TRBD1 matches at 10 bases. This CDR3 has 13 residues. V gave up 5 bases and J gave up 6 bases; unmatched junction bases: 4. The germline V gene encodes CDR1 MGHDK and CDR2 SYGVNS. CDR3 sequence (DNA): TGTGCCAGCAGTAGACAGGGGGCCAGCGAGCAGTACTTC. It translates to CASSRQGASEQYF.

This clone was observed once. CDR3 sequence reads: CASRGLAGGPGETQYF. CDR3 bases: TGTGCCAGTAGGGGACTAGCGGGAGGGCCAGGAGAGACCCAGTACTTC. This chain connects TRBV19 to TRBJ2-5; TRBD2 matches 16 bases. Germline values: CDR1 LNHDA, CDR2 SQIVND (reference sequence). Unmatched junction bases numbered 5, after V lost 6 bases and J lost 4 bases. The CDR3 is made up of 16 amino acids. The variable domain in full, with the rest retrieved from reference TRBV19 and TRBJ2-5, is DGGITQSPKYLFRKEGQNVTLSCEQNLNHDAMYWYRQDPGQGLRLIYYSQIVNDFQKGDIAEGYSVSREKKESFPLTVTSAQKNPTAFYLCASRGLAGGPGETQYFGPGTRLLVL.

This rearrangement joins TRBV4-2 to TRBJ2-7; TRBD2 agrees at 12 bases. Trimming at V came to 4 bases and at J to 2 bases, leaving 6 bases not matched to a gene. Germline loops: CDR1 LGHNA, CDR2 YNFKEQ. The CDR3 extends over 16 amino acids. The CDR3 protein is CASSRELAGGAYEQYF. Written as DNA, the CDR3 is TGTGCCAGCAGCCGGGAACTAGCGGGGGGTGCCTACGAGCAGTACTTC.

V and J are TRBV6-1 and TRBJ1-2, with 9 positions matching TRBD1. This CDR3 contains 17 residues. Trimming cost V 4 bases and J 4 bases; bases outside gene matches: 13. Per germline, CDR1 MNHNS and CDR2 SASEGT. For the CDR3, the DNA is TGTGCCAGCAGTGGAGTGACAGGGGGGTCTATCGTCTATGGCTACACCTTC. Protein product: CASSGVTGGSIVYGYTF.

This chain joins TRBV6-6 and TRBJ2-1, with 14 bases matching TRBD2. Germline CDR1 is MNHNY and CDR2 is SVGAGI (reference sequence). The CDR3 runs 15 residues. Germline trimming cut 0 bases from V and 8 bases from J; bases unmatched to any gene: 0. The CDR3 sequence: CASSYSGLAGDEQFF. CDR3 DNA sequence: TGTGCCAGCAGTTACTCGGGACTAGCGGGAGATGAGCAGTTCTTC.

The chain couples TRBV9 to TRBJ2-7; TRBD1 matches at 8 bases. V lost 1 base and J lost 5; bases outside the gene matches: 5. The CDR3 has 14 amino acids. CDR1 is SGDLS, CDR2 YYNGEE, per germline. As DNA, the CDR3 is TGTGCCAGCAGCGTAACGGGACAGGCCCACGAGCAGTACTTC. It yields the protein CASSVTGQAHEQYF.

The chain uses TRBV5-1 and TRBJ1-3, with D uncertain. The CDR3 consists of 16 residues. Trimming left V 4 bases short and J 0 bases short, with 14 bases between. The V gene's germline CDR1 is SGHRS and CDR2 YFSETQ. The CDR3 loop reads CASSQEVVSSGNTIYF. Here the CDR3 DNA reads TGCGCCAGCAGCCAAGAGGTGGTTAGCTCTGGAAACACCATATATTTT.

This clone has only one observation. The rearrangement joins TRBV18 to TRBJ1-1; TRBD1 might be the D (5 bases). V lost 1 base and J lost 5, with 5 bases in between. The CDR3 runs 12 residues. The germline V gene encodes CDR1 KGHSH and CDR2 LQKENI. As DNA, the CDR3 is TGTGCCAGCTCACCACAGGGGACTGAAGCTTTCTTT. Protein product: CASSPQGTEAFF.

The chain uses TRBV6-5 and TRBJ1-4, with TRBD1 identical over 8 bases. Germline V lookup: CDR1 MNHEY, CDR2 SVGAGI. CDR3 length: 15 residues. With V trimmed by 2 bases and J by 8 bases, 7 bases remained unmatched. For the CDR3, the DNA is TGTGCCAGCAGTTACACTGACAGGGGCCTCGAAAAACTGTTTTTT. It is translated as CASSYTDRGLEKLFF.

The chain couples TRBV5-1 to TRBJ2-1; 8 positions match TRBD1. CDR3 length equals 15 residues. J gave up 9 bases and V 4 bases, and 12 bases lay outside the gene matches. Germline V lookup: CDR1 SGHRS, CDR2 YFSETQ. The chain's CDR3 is CASSPPGQGWSEQFF. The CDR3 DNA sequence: TGCGCCAGCAGCCCACCTGGACAGGGTTGGAGTGAGCAGTTCTTC.

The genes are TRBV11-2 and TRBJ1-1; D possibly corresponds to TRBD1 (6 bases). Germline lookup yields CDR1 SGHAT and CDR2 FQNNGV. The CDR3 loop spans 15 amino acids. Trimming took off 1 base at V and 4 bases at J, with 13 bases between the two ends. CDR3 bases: TGTGCCAGCAGCTTAGCCTGGGGGCGGAGCACTGAAGCTTTCTTT. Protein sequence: CASSLAWGRSTEAFF.

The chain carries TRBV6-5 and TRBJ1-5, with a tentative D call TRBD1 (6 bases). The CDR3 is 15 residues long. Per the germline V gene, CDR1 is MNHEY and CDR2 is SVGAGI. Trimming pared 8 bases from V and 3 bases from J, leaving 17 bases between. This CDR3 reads CASGGVGGNNQPQHF. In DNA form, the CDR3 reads TGTGCCAGCGGGGGGGTCGGGGGCAACAATCAGCCCCAGCATTTT.

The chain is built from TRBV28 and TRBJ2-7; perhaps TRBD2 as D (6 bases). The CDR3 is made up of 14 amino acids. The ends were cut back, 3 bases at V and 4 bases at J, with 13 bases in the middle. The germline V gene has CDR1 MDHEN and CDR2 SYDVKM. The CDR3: CASSFRDWGYEQYF. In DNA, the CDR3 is TGTGCCAGCAGTTTCCGGGACTGGGGGTACGAGCAGTACTTC. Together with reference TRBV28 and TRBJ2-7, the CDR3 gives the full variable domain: DVKVTQSSRYLVKRTGEKVFLECVQDMDHENMFWYRQDPGLGLRLIYFSYDVKMKEKGDIPEGYSVSREKKERFSLILESASTNQTSMYLCASSFRDWGYEQYFGPGTRLTVT.

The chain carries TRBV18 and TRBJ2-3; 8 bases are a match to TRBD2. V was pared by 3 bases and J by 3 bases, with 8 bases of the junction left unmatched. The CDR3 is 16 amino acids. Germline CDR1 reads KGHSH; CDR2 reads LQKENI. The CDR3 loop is CASSPRTGGGTDTQYF. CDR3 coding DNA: TGTGCCAGCTCACCCCGAACCGGGGGGGGAACAGATACGCAGTATTTT.

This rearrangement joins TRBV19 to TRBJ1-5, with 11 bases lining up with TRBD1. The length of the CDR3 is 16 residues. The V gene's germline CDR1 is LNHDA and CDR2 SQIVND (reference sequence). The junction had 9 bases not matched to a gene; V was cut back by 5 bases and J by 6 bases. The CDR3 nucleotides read TGTGCCAGTAGTTCCGCCGGACAGGGGGCAGGTCAGCCCCAGCATTTT. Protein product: CASSSAGQGAGQPQHF.

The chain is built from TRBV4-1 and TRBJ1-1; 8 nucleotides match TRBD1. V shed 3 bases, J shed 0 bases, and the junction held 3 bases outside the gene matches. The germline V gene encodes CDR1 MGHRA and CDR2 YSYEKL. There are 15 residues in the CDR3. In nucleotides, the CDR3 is TGCGCCAGCAGCCACACAGGGGGGATGAACACTGAAGCTTTCTTT. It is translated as CASSHTGGMNTEAFF.

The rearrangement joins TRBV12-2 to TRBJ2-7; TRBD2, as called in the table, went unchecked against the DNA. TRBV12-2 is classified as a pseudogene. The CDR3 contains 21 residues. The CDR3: CASRLIGRAAADREKCYEQYF. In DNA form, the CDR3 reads TGTGCAAGTCGCTTAATCGGACGGGCAGCAGCGGACCGAGAAAAATGCTACGAGCAGTACTTC.

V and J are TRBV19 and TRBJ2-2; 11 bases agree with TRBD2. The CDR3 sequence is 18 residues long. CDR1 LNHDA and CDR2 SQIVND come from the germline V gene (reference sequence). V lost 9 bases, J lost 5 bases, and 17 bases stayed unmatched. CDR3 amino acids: CASGNTSGSYRWTGELFF. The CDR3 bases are TGTGCCAGCGGCAATACTAGCGGGAGTTATAGGTGGACCGGGGAGCTGTTTTTT. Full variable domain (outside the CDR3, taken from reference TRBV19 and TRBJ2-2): DGGITQSPKYLFRKEGQNVTLSCEQNLNHDAMYWYRQDPGQGLRLIYYSQIVNDFQKGDIAEGYSVSREKKESFPLTVTSAQKNPTAFYLCASGNTSGSYRWTGELFFGEGSRLTVL.

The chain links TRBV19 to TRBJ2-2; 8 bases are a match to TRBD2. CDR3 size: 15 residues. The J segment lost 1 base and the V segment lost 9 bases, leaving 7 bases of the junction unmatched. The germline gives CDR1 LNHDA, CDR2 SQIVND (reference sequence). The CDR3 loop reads CASRRAGENTGELFF. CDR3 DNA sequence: TGTGCCAGCCGAAGAGCGGGGGAGAACACCGGGGAGCTGTTTTTT.

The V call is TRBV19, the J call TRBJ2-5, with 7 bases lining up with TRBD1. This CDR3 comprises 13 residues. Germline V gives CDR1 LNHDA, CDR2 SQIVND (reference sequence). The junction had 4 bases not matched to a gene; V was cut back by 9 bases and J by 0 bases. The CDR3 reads CASDTGDQETQYF. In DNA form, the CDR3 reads TGTGCCAGCGATACAGGGGACCAAGAGACCCAGTACTTC.

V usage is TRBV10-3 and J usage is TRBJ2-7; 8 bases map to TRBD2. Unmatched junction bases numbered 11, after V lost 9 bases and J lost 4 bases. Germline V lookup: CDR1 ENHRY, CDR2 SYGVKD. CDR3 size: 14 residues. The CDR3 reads CAISERGGQYEQYF. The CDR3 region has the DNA TGTGCCATATCCGAACGGGGGGGCCAGTACGAGCAGTACTTC.